Listed below are T cell receptor beta chains from one sample, sequenced in a study of OX40 agonist ivuxolimab in advanced cancers. This table comes from immunoSEQ multiplex PCR, and its TCRdb copy is limited to in-frame clones, with some not included. The table has about 81,000 clones, approximately 90% seen once. The sequencing here drew on CD4+ or CD8+ T cells sorted from blood, taken in a trial of the OX40 agonist ivuxolimab. These receptors originate from an adult with an advanced solid tumor such as melanoma, head and neck, liver or kidney cancer. Both conserved end residues are part of each CDR3. The D gene is left open where the match is weak. Not all rows give a size; the values are once, few, many and, for expanded clones, a class.

j_call clone_size d_call v_call cdr3_aa cdr3_nt
TRBJ2-5 . TRBD2 TRBV5-1 CASSSGTSPETQYF TGCGCCAGCAGCTCCGGGACTAGTCCAGAGACCCAGTACTTC
TRBJ2-1 . . TRBV6-1 CASRRKGLNEQFF TGTGCCAGCAGGCGGAAGGGGCTTAATGAGCAGTTCTTC
TRBJ1-1 . . TRBV5-1 CASSLWGATGTEAFF TGCGCCAGCAGCTTGTGGGGGGCTACCGGTACTGAAGCTTTCTTT
TRBJ1-2 once . TRBV7-2 CASSLVQWDAYGYTF TGTGCCAGCAGCTTAGTTCAGTGGGATGCATATGGCTACACCTTC
TRBJ1-5 . . TRBV4-3 CASSQAWGNQPQHF TGCGCCAGCAGCCAAGCCTGGGGCAATCAGCCCCAGCATTTT
TRBJ2-7 . . TRBV6-5 CASSYGSEQYF TGTGCCAGCAGTTACGGCAGCGAGCAGTACTTC
TRBJ1-1 . . TRBV5-1 CASSRQENTEAFF TGCGCCAGCAGTCGCCAGGAGAACACTGAAGCTTTCTTT
TRBJ2-3 . . TRBV4-1 CASSPSVGLLRDTDTQYF TGCGCCAGCAGCCCCTCGGTGGGACTCCTCAGAGATACAGATACGCAGTATTTT
TRBJ1-2 . TRBD1 TRBV4-2 CASSQASGQGAEGYTF TGTGCCAGCAGCCAAGCGTCGGGACAGGGGGCAGAGGGCTACACCTTC
TRBJ1-4 . . TRBV28 CASSLQGREKLFF TGTGCCAGCAGTTTACAAGGTCGTGAAAAACTGTTTTTT
TRBJ2-6 . . TRBV5-1 CASSHGTVGSGANVLTF TGCGCCAGCAGTCATGGGACGGTGGGTTCCGGGGCCAACGTCCTGACTTTC
TRBJ2-7 . . TRBV4-1 CASSQTPSSSSYEQYF TGCGCCAGCAGCCAAACCCCATCCTCAAGCTCCTACGAGCAGTACTTC
TRBJ2-7 . . TRBV18 CASSTRQLSYEQYF TGTGCCAGCTCAACCCGACAACTTTCCTACGAGCAGTACTTC
TRBJ2-5 . TRBD2 TRBV5-1 CASSTLAGAIGETQYF TGCGCCAGCAGCACACTAGCGGGGGCCATAGGGGAGACCCAGTACTTC
TRBJ2-5 . . TRBV21-1 CASSPHRQSQETQYF TGTGCCAGCAGCCCCCACCGACAGTCCCAAGAGACCCAGTACTTC
TRBJ1-4 . . TRBV29-1 CSGRDLSNEKLFF TGCAGCGGAAGGGACCTTTCCAATGAAAAACTGTTTTTT
TRBJ1-4 . . TRBV2 CASSLQEGGEKLFF TGTGCCAGCAGTCTCCAGGAAGGGGGAGAAAAACTGTTTTTT
TRBJ1-2 . . TRBV5-4 CASSFAARTEPVGYTF TGTGCCAGCAGCTTCGCGGCTAGGACAGAGCCTGTCGGCTACACCTTC
TRBJ1-6 . TRBD1 TRBV9 CASSVAPLQGAVNSPLHF TGTGCCAGCAGCGTAGCTCCCCTACAGGGGGCCGTTAATTCACCCCTCCACTTT
TRBJ2-3 . . TRBV9 CASSTPRDSPNTDTQYF TGTGCCAGCAGCACACCCCGGGACTCACCGAACACAGATACGCAGTATTTT
TRBJ2-1 few TRBD2 TRBV4-2 CASSTQLAGGPPDNEQFF TGTGCCAGCAGCACCCAGCTAGCGGGGGGTCCACCGGACAATGAGCAGTTCTTC
TRBJ2-3 . . TRBV7-2 CASSDGILEDTQYF TGTGCCAGCAGCGATGGGATCCTGGAGGATACGCAGTATTTT
TRBJ2-7 . TRBD1 TRBV7-6 CASSFTGVEQYF TGTGCCAGCAGCTTTACAGGGGTCGAGCAGTACTTC
TRBJ2-7 . . TRBV11-2 CASSLNKGESYEQYF TGTGCCAGCAGCTTGAATAAAGGGGAGTCCTACGAGCAGTACTTC
TRBJ1-6 . . TRBV7-9 CASSLGVTLHF TGTGCCAGCAGCTTAGGTGTGACACTCCACTTT
TRBJ1-2 . TRBD1 TRBV5-6 CASSLGDRQGGYGYTF TGTGCCAGCAGCTTGGGCGACCGACAGGGCGGCTATGGCTACACCTTC
TRBJ2-5 . . TRBV29-1 CSVTTDQETQYF TGCAGCGTAACCACCGACCAAGAGACCCAGTACTTC
TRBJ2-5 . . TRBV6-5 CASSLARGATQYF TGTGCCAGCAGCCTGGCTAGGGGGGCGACCCAGTACTTC
TRBJ1-4 . . TRBV29-1 CSALRSSGEKLFF TGCAGCGCCCTTCGGTCCTCAGGGGAAAAACTGTTTTTT
TRBJ2-7 . . TRBV6-5 CASSYSTAGTGYEQYF TGTGCCAGCAGTTACTCGACGGCAGGGACGGGCTACGAGCAGTACTTC
TRBJ1-2 . . TRBV6-1 CASSEPTQGLNYGYTF TGTGCCAGCAGTGAACCGACCCAGGGGCTCAACTATGGCTACACCTTC
TRBJ1-5 . . TRBV7-2 CASSLGDRTQPQHF TGTGCCAGCAGCTTAGGCGACAGGACTCAGCCCCAGCATTTT
TRBJ1-2 . . TRBV18 CASSPDSIYGYTF TGTGCCAGCTCACCGGACAGCATTTATGGCTACACCTTC
TRBJ2-2 . . TRBV11-1 CASSTVRGGGELFF TGTGCCAGCAGCACGGTCCGGGGCGGCGGGGAGCTGTTTTTT
TRBJ2-7 . . TRBV5-3 CARSLSLDSGYEQYF TGTGCCAGAAGCTTGAGTCTGGACTCAGGCTACGAGCAGTACTTC
TRBJ1-1 . . TRBV4-1 CASSRGVNTEAFF TGCGCCAGCTCCCGGGGGGTGAACACTGAAGCTTTCTTT
TRBJ2-2 few TRBD2 TRBV7-6 CASREYPGLAGGGTGELFF TGTGCCAGCAGAGAATATCCGGGACTAGCGGGGGGCGGAACCGGGGAGCTGTTTTTT
TRBJ2-1 . . TRBV7-7 CASSLGQGEYNEQFF TGTGCCAGCAGCTTGGGGCAGGGAGAGTACAATGAGCAGTTCTTC
TRBJ2-5 . . TRBV7-7 CASSSMIVGAGPPETQYF TGTGCCAGCAGCTCCATGATAGTGGGGGCGGGCCCCCCTGAGACCCAGTACTTC
TRBJ2-2 . TRBD1 TRBV5-8 CASSLDRGRDTGELFF TGTGCCAGCAGCTTGGACAGGGGGCGGGACACCGGGGAGCTGTTTTTT
TRBJ1-1 once . TRBV7-8 CASTPGRNTEAFF TGTGCCAGCACCCCTGGAAGGAACACTGAAGCTTTCTTT
TRBJ1-2 . . TRBV7-8 CASSRVRDNYGYTF TGTGCCAGCAGCCGTGTTCGGGATAACTATGGCTACACCTTC
TRBJ1-1 . . TRBV6-5 CATLRRGTEAFF TGTGCCACCCTGCGAAGGGGCACTGAAGCTTTCTTT